This TCR beta chain was observed in a study of beta chain features in type 1 diabetes. Study-level points and caveats: A moderate, significant TCRB CDR3 shortening appeared in type 1 diabetes across four CD4+ subsets.

The CDR3 sequence is 15 residues long. Trimming at V came to 2 bases and at J to 2 bases, leaving 6 bases not matched to a gene. Germline assignment: CDR1 KGHSH and CDR2 LQKENI. Comment on this clone: Its antigen is not known.

Sequencing targeted expressed TCRB transcripts, as all isolated RNA had been reverse transcribed. Assay used: immunoSEQ multiplex PCR; TCRdb lists only in-frame clones, some missing. Of about 68,000 clones listed, almost 50% were seen once; the top ten hold 0.7%. The chain joins TRBV18 to TRBJ2-7; 7 nucleotides agree with TRBD1. Sequencing was done on a sample of central memory CD4+ T cells from blood. The sequence came from a man aged 25-45 years with type 1 diabetes. CDR3 amino acids: CASSPTRGNAYEQYF. CDR3 DNA sequence: TGTGCCAGCTCACCAACCAGGGGGAACGCCTACGAGCAGTACTTC. Complete variable domain (other parts from reference TRBV18 and TRBJ2-7): NAGVMQNPRHLVRRRGQEARLRCSPMKGHSHVYWYRQLPEEGLKFMVYLQKENIIDESGMPKERFSAEFPKEGPSILRIQQVVRGDSAAYFCASSPTRGNAYEQYFGPGTRLTVT.